This T cell receptor (beta chain) was profiled in a study of T cell repertoires in ileal Crohn's disease. Study-wide background: The MI sample came from the proximal margin of the surgical specimen.

Noted time point: proximal margin of the surgical specimen (macroscopically non-inflamed). As for this clone: Its antigen is not identified.

This table comes from immunoSEQ multiplex PCR, and its TCRdb copy is limited to in-frame clones, with some not included. Seen here are roughly 5,200 clones, 80% to 90% observed once, and the top ten hold more than 3.5%. Study findings and constraints: High-frequency clones were more common in sorted CD8 than CD4 cells. Compared with non-smokers, active smokers at surgery showed more clonal expansions. All patients with clonality above 26.8% had endoscopic recurrence.

Between the trimmed V and J ends, which lost 0 bases and 6 bases, there was a span of 12 bases. CDR3 length: 15 amino acids. The germline V gene has CDR1 LGHNA and CDR2 YNFKEQ. This TCR was recovered from an adult with Crohn's disease. Source material: ileal tissue. The chain couples TRBV4-2 to TRBJ2-1, with D tentatively TRBD2 (6 bases). The CDR3 DNA follows: TGTGCCAGCAGCCAAGATTTAGGAGGGGTCAATGAGCAGTTCTTC. Translating gives CASSQDLGGVNEQFF.